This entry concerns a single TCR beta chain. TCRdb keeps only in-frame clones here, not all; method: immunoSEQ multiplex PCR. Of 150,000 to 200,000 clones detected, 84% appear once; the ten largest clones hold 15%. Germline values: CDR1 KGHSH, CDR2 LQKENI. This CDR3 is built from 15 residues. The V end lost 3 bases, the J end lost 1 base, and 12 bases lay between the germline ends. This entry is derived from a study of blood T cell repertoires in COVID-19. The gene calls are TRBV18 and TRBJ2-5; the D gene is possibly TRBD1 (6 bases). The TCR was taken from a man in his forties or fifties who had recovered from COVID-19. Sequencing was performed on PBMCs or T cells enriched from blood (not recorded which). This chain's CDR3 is CASSPLQGLQETQYF. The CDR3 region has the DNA TGTGCCAGCTCACCTTTACAGGGTCTCCAAGAGACCCAGTACTTC.